A single sample gave rise to the 28 T cell receptor beta chains below, sequenced in a study of regulatory T cells in long-lasting Graves disease. Time point of the sample: newly diagnosed GD, antithyroid drugs for less than 3 months. Researchers made the TCR library from RNA that was extracted from PBMCs. In building TCR beta libraries, iRepertoire HTBI primers were used together with Arm-PCR of CDR3 regions. TCRdb reanalysed the multiplex PCR reads using MiXCR and keeps one entry per CDR3 protein. This table holds more than 300,000 distinct CDR3 sequences, about a sixth found once. Sample: peripheral blood mononuclear cells (PBMCs), taken at new diagnosis, from a patient treated with antithyroid drugs. These receptors originate from a female donor with Graves disease.

This clonotype was seen repeatedly, ten times or more. The J gene is TRBJ2-5, the V gene TRBV5-8; 9 nucleotides match TRBD2. From germline, CDR1 is SGHTS and CDR2 YDEGEE. J was trimmed by 4 bases and V by 4 bases; bases with no gene match: 5. CDR3 length: 14 amino acids. The CDR3, as DNA: TGTGCCAGCAGCACCGGGACTAGCACAGAGACCCAGTACTTC. Amino acid sequence: CASSTGTSTETQYF.

This clonotype was observed at least ten times. The chain employs TRBV7-3 and TRBJ1-1, with no clear D. The germline CDR1 and CDR2 sequences are SGHTA and FQGTGA. This CDR3 region has 13 residues. Between the trimmed V and J ends, which lost 7 bases and 2 bases, there was a span of 11 bases. CDR3: CASKNARNTEAFF. The CDR3 nucleotides read TGTGCCAGCAAGAATGCTCGTAACACTGAAGCTTTCTTT. The full variable domain, in which reference TRBV7-3 and TRBJ1-1 provide the parts outside the CDR3, is GAGVSQTPSNKVTEKGKYVELRCDPISGHTALYWYRQSLGQGPEFLIYFQGTGAADDSGLPNDRFFAVRPEGSVSTLKIQRTERGDSAVYLCASKNARNTEAFFGQGTRLTVV.

This clonotype was seen repeatedly, ten times or more. The DNA of the CDR3 is TGTGCCAGCAGCCAACAATCCTACGAGCAGTACTTC. Its translation: CASSQQSYEQYF. The V call is TRBV12-3 or TRBV12-4, the J call TRBJ2-7; D ambiguous. The CDR3 extends over 12 amino acids. The V end lost 6 bases, the J end lost 1 base, and 7 bases lay between the germline ends.

Many counts were recorded for this clonotype. V usage is TRBV7-9 and J usage is TRBJ2-7, with 9 bases lining up with TRBD1. The germline V gene has CDR1 SEHNR and CDR2 FQNEAQ (reference sequence). V trimming: 1 base; J trimming: 6 bases; junction bases outside the gene matches: 4. CDR3 length equals 14 residues. The CDR3 is CASSLGTGVGEQYF. For the CDR3, the DNA is TGTGCCAGCAGCTTAGGGACAGGGGTCGGCGAGCAGTACTTC. The complete variable domain, with remaining parts taken from reference TRBV7-9 and TRBJ2-7, reads DTGVSQNPRHKITKRGQNVTFRCDPISEHNRLYWYRQTLGQGPEFLTYFQNEAQLEKSRLLSDRFSAERPKGSFSTLEIQRTEQGDSAMYLCASSLGTGVGEQYFGPGTRLTVT.

This clonotype was seen a handful of times. CDR3 sequence reads: CASSSTSFGTDTQYF. The CDR3 nucleotides read TGTGCCAGCAGTTCCACTAGTTTTGGCACAGATACGCAGTATTTT. The V and J genes are TRBV27 and TRBJ2-3, with D possibly being TRBD2 (5 bases). Germline V gene data show CDR1 as MNHEY and CDR2 as SMNVEV (reference sequence). The germline V and J ends were trimmed by 4 bases and 1 base, with 12 bases remaining between them. This CDR3 is built from 15 residues.

This clonotype was recorded at least ten times. The chain combines TRBV6-1 with TRBJ1-5; D call uncertain. The V gene lost 7 bases and the J gene lost 1 base, with 17 bases spanning the gap. Germline CDR1 is MNHNS and CDR2 is SASEGT. The CDR3 sequence is 16 residues long. CDR3 sequence: CASTDRIGRSNQPQHF. CDR3 bases: TGTGCCAGCACGGACCGCATAGGGCGGAGCAATCAGCCCCAGCATTTT.

The CDR3 region is CASRGLGSSTEAFF. CDR3 bases: TGCGCCAGCAGAGGGCTGGGATCGAGCACTGAAGCTTTCTTT. The genes are TRBV5-1 and TRBJ1-1; D uncertain. The CDR3 is made up of 14 amino acids. Germline CDR1 SGHRS, CDR2 YFSETQ. V dropped 5 bases and J dropped 4 bases, with 15 bases sitting between them.

This clonotype was observed at least ten times. The conserved final phenylalanine or tryptophan is absent from the CDR3, which likely points to a read error. The chain links TRBV11-3 to TRBJ1-1, with D unresolved. The CDR3 is 15 residues long. The ends were cut back, 1 base at V and 1 base at J, with 10 bases in the middle. The germline CDR1 and CDR2 sequences are SGHNT and YENEEA. The CDR3 sequence is CASSLGNSGNTEAFS. The CDR3 nucleotides are TGTGCCAGCAGCTTAGGTAACTCAGGGAACACTGAAGCTTTCTCT.

On this clonotype itself: Just one base apart from a much larger clone, this may be a read error. The V call is TRBV12-3 or TRBV12-4, the J call TRBJ1-1, with 10 bases that match TRBD1. The V segment lost 10 bases and the J segment 3 bases; nucleotides outside the gene matches: 5. This CDR3 is built from 13 residues. The CDR3 loop reads CATTGGGYTEAFF. CDR3 nucleotide sequence: TGTGCCACGACAGGGGGCGGGTACACTGAAGCTTTCTTT.

A remark on this clonotype: With a much larger clone just one base away, this may be a read error. The chain combines TRBV29-1 with TRBJ2-2, with D perhaps assigned TRBD1 or TRBD2 (5 bases each). Per germline, CDR1 SQVTM and CDR2 ANQGSEA. Trimming took 6 bases from V and 5 from J, leaving 22 bases between them. The CDR3 loop spans 16 amino acids. The CDR3 here is CSVLHPGRGWTGELFF. The CDR3 region has the DNA TGCAGCGTCTTACATCCGGGACGGGGCTGGACCGGGGAGCTGTTTTTT.

Only a few counts were recorded for this clonotype. The chain uses TRBV27 and TRBJ1-2, with a possible D match to TRBD1 (5 bases). CDR3 length: 14 residues. V lost 1 base, J lost 6 bases, and 12 bases lay in between. Germline loops: CDR1 MNHEY, CDR2 SMNVEV (reference sequence). The CDR3 region has the DNA TGTGCCAGCAGTTTATATGGAGGGGATCATGGCTACACCTTC. As protein: CASSLYGGDHGYTF.

This clonotype was seen only a few times. As the CDR3 is not closed by the conserved phenylalanine or tryptophan, this likely results from a read error. The J gene is TRBJ1-1, the V gene TRBV7-2; 7 bases are a match to TRBD1. Trimming at V came to 2 bases and at J to 10 bases, leaving 4 bases not matched to a gene. This CDR3 has 12 residues. In germline, CDR1 is SGHTA, CDR2 FQGNSA. The CDR3 sequence: CASSLRTGAAFL. The CDR3 DNA reads TGTGCCAGCAGCTTACGGACAGGAGCAGCTTTCCTT.

This clonotype was observed many times. The rearrangement uses TRBV12-3 or TRBV12-4 and TRBJ1-1, with TRBD1 matching 7 bases. CDR3 length: 14 amino acids. The V gene end was trimmed by 5 bases and the J gene end by 0 bases; junction bases not matched to a gene: 3. The CDR3: CASSRGRMNTEAFF. CDR3 nucleotides: TGTGCCAGCAGTAGGGGGCGGATGAACACTGAAGCTTTCTTT.

A few counts support this clonotype. The rearrangement links TRBV7-2 to TRBJ1-6, with D hard to call. The CDR3 runs 14 residues. Germline V CDR1 and CDR2: SGHTA, FQGNSA. V was pared by 2 bases and J by 14 bases, with 16 bases between. The CDR3 coding sequence is TGTGCCAGCAGCTTAAACACTTATGGTCGTGCCCTCCACTTT. Translation: CASSLNTYGRALHF.

This clonotype was observed at least ten times. The gene calls are TRBV6-1 and TRBJ1-5; D is ambiguous. Germline loops: CDR1 MNHNS, CDR2 SASEGT. V was cut by 10 bases and J by 3 bases, with 13 bases left in between. This CDR3 is built from 13 residues. For the CDR3, the DNA is TGTGCCATCCTGGGTATGACCAATCAGCCCCAGCATTTT. Residues: CAILGMTNQPQHF.

This clonotype has at least ten counts. The gene calls are TRBV28 and TRBJ2-7; TRBD1 matches 10 bases. The CDR3 has 19 amino acids. The junction had 15 bases not matched to a gene; V was cut back by 2 bases and J by 2 bases. CDR1 and CDR2 from the germline V gene are MDHEN and SYDVKM. CDR3 loop: CASSLPSPLTGGFPYEQYF. In DNA form, the CDR3 reads TGTGCCAGCAGTTTACCCTCCCCCTTGACAGGGGGCTTCCCCTACGAGCAGTACTTC.

This clonotype was detected ten times or more. This chain joins TRBV27 and TRBJ1-2; D remains unclear. The CDR3 contains 14 residues. CDR1 MNHEY and CDR2 SMNVEV come from the germline V gene (reference sequence). The germline V and J ends were trimmed by 5 bases and 3 bases, with 13 bases remaining between them. Written as DNA, the CDR3 is TGTGCCAGCAGTCCCGCCTTTGAATACTATGGCTACACCTTC. Its protein is CASSPAFEYYGYTF.

Many counts were recorded for this clonotype. J is TRBJ2-7 and V is TRBV2, with 9 bases fitting TRBD2. Losses at the gene ends were 5 bases for V and 6 bases for J; bases not matched to a gene: 14. Germline V gene sequence: CDR1 SNHLY, CDR2 FYNNEI. The CDR3 loop spans 16 amino acids. The DNA for the CDR3 is TGTGCCAGCAGTCCTAGCTCTAGCGGGACCATTGCCGAGCAGTACTTC. It is translated as CASSPSSSGTIAEQYF.

This clonotype was detected ten times or more. The V gene is TRBV20-1, the J gene TRBJ2-7, with 10 positions matching TRBD2. The CDR3 runs 13 residues. Germline CDR1 DFQATT, CDR2 SNEGSKA (reference sequence). The junction had 3 bases not matched to a gene; V was cut back by 3 bases and J by 4 bases. The CDR3 nucleotides are TGCAGTGCTAGCCAGCGGGAGGGATACGAGCAGTACTTC. This encodes CSASQREGYEQYF.

At least ten counts were recorded for this clonotype. V usage is TRBV10-3 and J usage is TRBJ2-5, with TRBD1 matching over 10 bases. Germline CDR1 ENHRY, CDR2 SYGVKD. With V trimmed by 8 bases and J by 5 bases, 8 bases remained unmatched. This CDR3 spans 14 amino acids. CDR3 region: CAIGRQGAGETQYF. CDR3 DNA sequence: TGTGCCATCGGGCGACAGGGGGCCGGGGAGACCCAGTACTTC.

At least ten counts were recorded for this clonotype. This chain links TRBV7-2 with TRBJ2-5; 10 nucleotides align to TRBD2. Trimming took 4 bases from V and 3 from J; bases not matched to a gene: 5. The CDR3 contains 15 residues. The germline gives CDR1 SGHTA, CDR2 FQGNSA. The CDR3 DNA sequence: TGTGCCAGCAGCTCCCGCGGACTAGCGGAAGAGACCCAGTACTTC. This sequence encodes CASSSRGLAEETQYF.

This clonotype was seen many times. J is TRBJ1-2 and V is TRBV2; 7 nucleotides line up with TRBD1. Trimming cost V 4 bases and J 2 bases; bases outside gene matches: 4. Germline-derived CDR1 and CDR2 are SNHLY and FYNNEI. This CDR3 spans 14 amino acids. Here the CDR3 DNA reads TGTGCCAGCAGTGCAGGGGGAACGAACTATGGCTACACCTTC. This encodes CASSAGGTNYGYTF. The complete variable domain, with remaining parts taken from reference TRBV2 and TRBJ1-2, reads EPEVTQTPSHQVTQMGQEVILRCVPISNHLYFYWYRQILGQKVEFLVSFYNNEISEKSEIFDDQFSVERPDGSNFTLKIRSTKLEDSAMYFCASSAGGTNYGYTFGSGTRLTVV.

The chain joins TRBV7-3 to TRBJ2-1; tentatively, D is TRBD1 (6 bases). The V gene lost 4 bases and the J gene lost 4 bases, with 14 bases spanning the gap. CDR3 length: 15 amino acids. CDR1 SGHTA and CDR2 FQGTGA come from the germline V gene. Here the CDR3 reads CASSSYGDIYNEQFF. The CDR3 DNA sequence: TGTGCCAGCAGCTCCTACGGGGACATATACAATGAGCAGTTCTTC. The complete variable domain, with remaining parts taken from reference TRBV7-3 and TRBJ2-1, reads GAGVSQTPSNKVTEKGKYVELRCDPISGHTALYWYRQSLGQGPEFLIYFQGTGAADDSGLPNDRFFAVRPEGSVSTLKIQRTERGDSAVYLCASSSYGDIYNEQFFGPGTRLTVL.

This clonotype was seen many times. The gene calls are TRBV28 and TRBJ1-2, with TRBD1 matching 7 bases. V shed 0 bases and J 5 bases; nucleotides not matched to a gene: 3. Germline V lookup: CDR1 MDHEN, CDR2 SYDVKM. This CDR3 contains 14 residues. DNA of the CDR3: TGTGCCAGCAGTTTATGGCAGGGGGATTATGGCTACACCTTC. This codes for CASSLWQGDYGYTF.

This clonotype was observed at least ten times. The V gene is TRBV24-1, the J gene TRBJ2-7; D gene uncertain. From germline, CDR1 is KGHDR and CDR2 SFDVKD. V lost 0 bases to trimming and J lost 5 bases, with 7 bases between them. The CDR3 totals 13 residues. The CDR3 sequence is CATSDLGRDEQYF. The CDR3 coding sequence is TGTGCCACCAGTGATTTGGGGCGAGACGAGCAGTACTTC.

Only a few counts were recorded for this clonotype. The rearrangement links TRBV20-1 to TRBJ2-5, with TRBD1 matching over 10 bases. The CDR3 runs to 15 residues. The V gene end was trimmed by 5 bases and the J gene end by 2 bases; junction bases not matched to a gene: 8. The V gene's germline CDR1 is DFQATT and CDR2 SNEGSKA (reference sequence). CDR3 sequence: CSAGGRDRGQETQYF. CDR3 bases: TGCAGTGCTGGAGGCCGGGACAGGGGACAAGAGACCCAGTACTTC.

In regard to this clonotype: With a much larger clone just one base away, this may be a read error. V and J are TRBV3-1 and TRBJ1-5; D is undetermined. Germline V CDR1 and CDR2: LGHDT, YNNKEL (reference sequence). The CDR3 has 13 residues. CDR3 residues: CARSQSVNQPQHF. CDR3 coding DNA: TGTGCCCGCAGCCAGTCGGTGAATCAGCCCCAGCATTTT.

This clonotype was picked up many times. The chain links TRBV20-1 to TRBJ2-3; D might be TRBD2 (6 bases). Trimming shortened V by 1 base and J by 4 bases, and 12 bases separated the two germline ends. The germline V gene has CDR1 DFQATT and CDR2 SNEGSKA (reference sequence). CDR3 length: 14 amino acids. As DNA, the CDR3 is TGCAGTGCTAGAGTGACTAGTAGGGCAGATACGCAGTATTTT. Translating gives CSARVTSRADTQYF.